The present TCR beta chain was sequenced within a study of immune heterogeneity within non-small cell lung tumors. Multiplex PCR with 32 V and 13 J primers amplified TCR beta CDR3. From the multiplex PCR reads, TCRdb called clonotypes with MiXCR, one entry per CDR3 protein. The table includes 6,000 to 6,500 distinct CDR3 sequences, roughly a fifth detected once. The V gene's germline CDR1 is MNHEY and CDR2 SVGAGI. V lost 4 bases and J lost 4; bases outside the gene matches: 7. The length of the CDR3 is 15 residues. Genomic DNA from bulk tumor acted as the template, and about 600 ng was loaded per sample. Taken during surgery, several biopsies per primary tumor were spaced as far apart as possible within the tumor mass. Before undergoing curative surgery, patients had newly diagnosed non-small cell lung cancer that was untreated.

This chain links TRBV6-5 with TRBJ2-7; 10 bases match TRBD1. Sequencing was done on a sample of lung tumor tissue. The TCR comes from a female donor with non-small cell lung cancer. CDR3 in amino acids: CASSLNPGQGYEQYF. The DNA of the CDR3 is TGTGCCAGCAGTTTAAACCCGGGACAGGGGTACGAGCAGTACTTC.